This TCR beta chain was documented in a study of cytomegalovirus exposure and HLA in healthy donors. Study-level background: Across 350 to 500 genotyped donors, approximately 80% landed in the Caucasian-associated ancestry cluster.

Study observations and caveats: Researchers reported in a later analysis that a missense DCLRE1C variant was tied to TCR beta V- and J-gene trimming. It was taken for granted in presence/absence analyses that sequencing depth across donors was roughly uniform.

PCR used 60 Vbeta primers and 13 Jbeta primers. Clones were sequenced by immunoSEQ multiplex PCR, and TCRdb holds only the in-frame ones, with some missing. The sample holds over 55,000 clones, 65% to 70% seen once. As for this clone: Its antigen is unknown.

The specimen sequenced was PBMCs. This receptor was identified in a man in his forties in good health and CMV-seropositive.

The CDR3 here is CATSTTNRVVHGYTF. The CDR3 DNA is TGTGCCACCAGCACCACTAACAGGGTTGTACATGGCTACACCTTC. The chain uses TRBV15 and TRBJ1-2, with D possibly matching TRBD1 (6 bases). Germline V gene data show CDR1 as LNHNV and CDR2 as YYDKDF (reference sequence). V lost 4 bases to trimming and J lost 6 bases, with 18 bases between them. There are 15 residues in the CDR3.